This TCR beta chain was obtained from a study of CD8+ T cells in alopecia areata. Findings and caveats of the study: With patients, TCR sharing proved less clear than in mice, a difference possibly related to HLA.

Sample treatment: oral pan-JAK inhibitor, 5-10 mg twice daily. The study team obtained lesional scalp punch biopsies and peripheral blood from alopecia areata patients. There are many counts of this clone. The antigen remains unidentified. Per the germline V gene, CDR1 is MNHNY and CDR2 is SVGAGI (reference sequence). V lost 7 bases and J 4 bases, leaving 22 bases between the germline ends. CDR3 length equals 16 residues. After isolation, RNA underwent reverse transcription to generate cDNA as the sequencing template. Clones were read by immunoSEQ multiplex PCR, and TCRdb kept only the in-frame ones, dropping some. The table has about 210,000 clones, approximately 40% seen once.

The chain links TRBV6-6 to TRBJ2-5; D may correspond to TRBD1 or TRBD2 (6 bases each). This receptor was taken from a human donor with alopecia areata. The material sequenced was CD4+ T cells sorted from blood, taken at approximately week 37, from a patient treated with tofacitinib. The CDR3: CASTTLRGPVSETQYF. The CDR3 bases are TGTGCCAGCACAACCCTCCGGGGGCCAGTTTCAGAGACCCAGTACTTC.